This passage covers 13 T cell receptor beta chains from one sample sequenced in a study of CD8 T cells in Susac syndrome (dated by TCRdb to 2018 to 2020). Library preparation was by the immunoSEQ multiplex PCR assay. RNA was extracted using the RNeasy kit, and about 0.5 to 1 microgram was reverse transcribed with random hexamers. TCRdb itself trimmed the public reads at Q25 with fastp, ran MiXCR and retained productive beta chains. Under each unique CDR3 protein, matching rows form one entry showing the most common genes and DNA. The sample yields about 290,000 distinct CDR3 sequences; around 91% were counted once. The ten largest clones take up 0.18% of the sample. The source material was CD8+ T cells from PBMCs. These receptors all stem from a human donor with multiple sclerosis.

The rearrangement uses TRBV15 and TRBJ2-5, with a possible D match to TRBD2 (5 bases). V was cut by 2 bases and J by 2 bases, with 21 bases left in between. This CDR3 has 18 amino acids. CDR1 and CDR2 (germline): LNHNV, YYDKDF (reference sequence). The CDR3 here is CATSRPQSEVGIQETQYF. In nucleotides, the CDR3 is TGTGCCACCAGCAGACCCCAGAGCGAGGTCGGGATTCAAGAGACCCAGTACTTC.

The V and J genes are TRBV19 and TRBJ1-1; D may be TRBD1 (6 bases). CDR3 size: 13 residues. V was clipped by 7 bases and J by 4 bases, with 13 bases between them. CDR1 is LNHDA, CDR2 SQIVND, per germline (reference sequence). Here the CDR3 DNA reads TGTGCCAGTAAAGCAGGGGACCTCACTGAAGCTTTCTTT. It encodes CASKAGDLTEAFF.

This sequence joins TRBV28 and TRBJ2-7; D ambiguous. Per germline, CDR1 MDHEN and CDR2 SYDVKM. The V end lost 5 bases, the J end lost 5 bases, and 13 bases lay between the germline ends. This CDR3 is built from 13 residues. The CDR3 bases are TGTGCCAGCAGTACCCAGGTATTCCACGAGCAGTACTTC. This sequence encodes CASSTQVFHEQYF.

The CDR3 bases are TGTGCCAGCAGCTCTCATGGACAGGGGCAAGGGGGGAATGAGCAGTTCTTC. Amino acid sequence: CASSSHGQGQGGNEQFF. The chain recombines TRBV7-9 with TRBJ2-1, with 9 bases matching TRBD1. Germline V gene lookup returns CDR1 SEHNR and CDR2 FQNEAQ (reference sequence). Losses at the gene ends were 4 bases for V and 7 bases for J; bases not matched to a gene: 14. The CDR3 covers 17 residues.

The rearrangement joins TRBV27 to TRBJ2-7; 7 bases map to TRBD2. The germline CDR1 and CDR2 sequences are MNHEY and SMNVEV (reference sequence). There are 16 residues in the CDR3. The ends lost 6 bases at V and 1 base at J; junction bases unmatched: 12. The CDR3 DNA reads as TGTGCCAGCAGGGGGGGAGGGATGGTTGGTTCCTACGAGCAGTACTTC. Amino acids: CASRGGGMVGSYEQYF.

The chain combines TRBV14 with TRBJ2-5; D gene unclear. CDR3 length: 16 residues. Trimming stripped 4 bases from V and 1 base from J, with 16 bases between. Germline CDR1 and CDR2: SGHDN and FVKESK. CDR3 residues: CASSLLLGASQETQYF. The CDR3 nucleotides are TGTGCCAGCAGCCTCCTCCTTGGAGCGAGCCAAGAGACCCAGTACTTC. The entire variable domain, with the rest obtained from reference TRBV14 and TRBJ2-5, is as follows: EAGVTQFPSHSVIEKGQTVTLRCDPISGHDNLYWYRRVMGKEIKFLLHFVKESKQDESGMPNNRFLAERTGGTYSTLKVQPAELEDSGVYFCASSLLLGASQETQYFGPGTRLLVL.

V gene TRBV5-1 combines with J gene TRBJ2-7, with D perhaps matching TRBD2 (6 bases). V lost 7 bases to trimming and J lost 0 bases, with 17 bases between them. CDR3 length equals 15 residues. Germline loops: CDR1 SGHRS, CDR2 YFSETQ. The CDR3 DNA reads as TGCGCCAGCTGTCCGCGGAGGGAGAGCTCCTACGAGCAGTACTTC. It is translated as CASCPRRESSYEQYF.

Written as DNA, the CDR3 is TGTGCCAGCAGCCAAGATGGGGACAGGGAGGGATTAAAGACCCAGTACTTC. This gives the protein CASSQDGDREGLKTQYF. The V call is TRBV4-2, the J call TRBJ2-5; 9 nucleotides line up with TRBD1. This CDR3 comprises 17 residues. Germline V lookup: CDR1 LGHNA, CDR2 YNFKEQ. V trimming: 0 bases; J trimming: 6 bases; junction bases outside the gene matches: 11.

V and J are TRBV4-1 and TRBJ1-5; 7 nucleotides agree with TRBD1. This CDR3 has 14 residues. V lost 3 bases, J lost 9 bases, and 8 bases stayed unmatched. Germline loops: CDR1 MGHRA, CDR2 YSYEKL. The CDR3 DNA is TGCGCCAGCAGCCAGTCAAGGACAGGACGGCCCCAGCATTTT. It encodes CASSQSRTGRPQHF.

This chain links TRBV27 with TRBJ2-1; possibly TRBD2 for D (6 bases). Trimming stripped 5 bases from V and 4 bases from J, with 15 bases between. This CDR3 comprises 15 residues. Germline V gene lookup returns CDR1 MNHEY and CDR2 SMNVEV (reference sequence). The CDR3 DNA reads TGTGCCAGCAGTATGACTACTAGCCCATACAATGAGCAGTTCTTC. The encoded protein is CASSMTTSPYNEQFF.

This sequence joins TRBV6-2 or TRBV6-3 and TRBJ2-1; no clear D gene. The V end lost 5 bases, the J end lost 4 bases, and 9 bases lay between the germline ends. The germline V gene has CDR1 MNHEY and CDR2 SVGEGT. This CDR3 is 13 amino acids long. CDR3 sequence (DNA): TGTGCCAGCAGTAATCGAGCTTACAATGAGCAGTTCTTC. It is translated as CASSNRAYNEQFF.

The CDR3 coding sequence is TGCAGCGTTGAGGGTCCTAGCGGGAGCCACCTGGATGAGCAGTTCTTC. This translates into CSVEGPSGSHLDEQFF. The chain combines TRBV29-1 with TRBJ2-1; 10 bases match TRBD2. The CDR3 is 16 amino acids. The trim removed 3 bases at V and 8 bases at J, leaving 13 bases unmatched. Germline values: CDR1 SQVTM, CDR2 ANQGSEA.

The CDR3 sequence: CASSRSPGSSYNEQFF. The CDR3 region has the DNA TGTGCCAGCAGCCGTAGTCCCGGCAGCTCCTACAATGAGCAGTTCTTC. V gene TRBV28 combines with J gene TRBJ2-1, with D unclear. The germline V gene encodes CDR1 MDHEN and CDR2 SYDVKM. The CDR3 runs to 16 residues. The V end lost 6 bases, the J end lost 0 bases, and 15 bases lay between the germline ends.